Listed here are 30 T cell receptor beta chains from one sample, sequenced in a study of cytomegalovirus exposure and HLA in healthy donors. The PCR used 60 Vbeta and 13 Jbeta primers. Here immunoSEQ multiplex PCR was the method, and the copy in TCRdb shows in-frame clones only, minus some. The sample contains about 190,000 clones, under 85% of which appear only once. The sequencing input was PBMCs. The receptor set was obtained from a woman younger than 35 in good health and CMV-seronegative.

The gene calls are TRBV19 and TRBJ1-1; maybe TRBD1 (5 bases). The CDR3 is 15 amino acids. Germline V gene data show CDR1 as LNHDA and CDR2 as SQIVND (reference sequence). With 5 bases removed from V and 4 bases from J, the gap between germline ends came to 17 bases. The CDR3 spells CASSQAQGSATEAFF. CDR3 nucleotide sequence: TGTGCCAGTAGTCAAGCTCAGGGATCAGCCACTGAAGCTTTCTTT.

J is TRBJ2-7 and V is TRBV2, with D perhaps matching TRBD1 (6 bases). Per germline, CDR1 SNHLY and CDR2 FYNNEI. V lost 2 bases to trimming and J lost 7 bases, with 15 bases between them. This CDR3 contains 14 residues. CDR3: CASSESAGAREQYF. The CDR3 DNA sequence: TGTGCCAGCAGTGAATCGGCAGGGGCGAGGGAGCAGTACTTC.

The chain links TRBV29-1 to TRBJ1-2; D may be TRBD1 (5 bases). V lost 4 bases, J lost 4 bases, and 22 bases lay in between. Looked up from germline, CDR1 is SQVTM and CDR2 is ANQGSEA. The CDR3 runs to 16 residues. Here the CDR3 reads CSVGDFVTSGGYGYTF. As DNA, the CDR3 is TGCAGCGTTGGGGACTTTGTTACATCTGGGGGCTATGGCTACACCTTC.

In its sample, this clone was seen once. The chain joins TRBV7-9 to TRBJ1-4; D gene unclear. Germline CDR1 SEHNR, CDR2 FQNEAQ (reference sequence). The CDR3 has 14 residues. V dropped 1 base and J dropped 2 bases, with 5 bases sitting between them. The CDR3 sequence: CASSLVSTNEKLFF. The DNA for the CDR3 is TGTGCCAGCAGCTTAGTTAGTACTAATGAAAAACTGTTTTTT.

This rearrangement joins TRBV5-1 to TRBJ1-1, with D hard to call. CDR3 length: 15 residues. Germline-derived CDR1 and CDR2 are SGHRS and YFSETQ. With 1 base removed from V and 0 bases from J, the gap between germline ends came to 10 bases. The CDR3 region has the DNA TGCGCCAGCAGCTTGCTGGCGGGATTGAACACTGAAGCTTTCTTT. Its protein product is CASSLLAGLNTEAFF.

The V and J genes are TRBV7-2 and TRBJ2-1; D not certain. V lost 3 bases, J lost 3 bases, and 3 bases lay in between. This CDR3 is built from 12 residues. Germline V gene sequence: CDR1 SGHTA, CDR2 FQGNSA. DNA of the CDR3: TGTGCCAGCAGCTTTATCTACAATGAGCAGTTCTTC. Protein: CASSFIYNEQFF.

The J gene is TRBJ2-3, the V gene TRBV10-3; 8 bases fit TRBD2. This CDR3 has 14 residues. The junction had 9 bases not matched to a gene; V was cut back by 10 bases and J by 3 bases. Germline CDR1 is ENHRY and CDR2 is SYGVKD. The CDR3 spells CATAPGLETDTQYF. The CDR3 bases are TGTGCCACCGCACCGGGACTAGAGACAGATACGCAGTATTTT.

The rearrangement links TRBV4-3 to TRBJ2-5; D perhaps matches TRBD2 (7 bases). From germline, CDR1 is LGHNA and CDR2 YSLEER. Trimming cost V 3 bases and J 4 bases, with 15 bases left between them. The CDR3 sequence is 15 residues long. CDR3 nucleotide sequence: TGCGCCAGCAGCCAGGGGGAGGGGGTAGGAGAGACCCAGTACTTC. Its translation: CASSQGEGVGETQYF.

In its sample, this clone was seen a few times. CDR3 region: CASSLFQGRSPLHF. CDR3 nucleotide sequence: TGCGCCAGCAGCTTGTTTCAGGGGAGATCACCCCTCCACTTT. The gene calls are TRBV5-1 and TRBJ1-6; D is perhaps TRBD1 (6 bases). The CDR3 has 14 residues. From germline, CDR1 is SGHRS and CDR2 YFSETQ. Deletions cut 1 base from V and 10 bases from J, with 12 bases between.

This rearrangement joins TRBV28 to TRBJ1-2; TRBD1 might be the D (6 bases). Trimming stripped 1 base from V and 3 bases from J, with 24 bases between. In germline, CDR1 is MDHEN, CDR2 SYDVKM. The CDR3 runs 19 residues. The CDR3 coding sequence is TGTGCCAGCAGTTTATTTTTAAAGGGCAGGGGTAAAAAAGACTATGGCTACACCTTC. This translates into CASSLFLKGRGKKDYGYTF.

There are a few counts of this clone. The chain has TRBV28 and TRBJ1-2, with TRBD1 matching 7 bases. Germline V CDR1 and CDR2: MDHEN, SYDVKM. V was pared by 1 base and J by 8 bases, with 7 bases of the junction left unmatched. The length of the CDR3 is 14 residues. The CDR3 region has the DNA TGTGCCAGCAGTTTATTAAACAGGGGAAGCGGCTACACCTTC. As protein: CASSLLNRGSGYTF.

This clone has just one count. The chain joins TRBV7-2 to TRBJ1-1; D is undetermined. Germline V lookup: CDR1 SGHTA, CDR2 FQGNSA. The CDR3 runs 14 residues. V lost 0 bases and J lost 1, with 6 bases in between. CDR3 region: CASSLAPGNTEAFF. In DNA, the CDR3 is TGTGCCAGCAGCTTAGCTCCAGGGAACACTGAAGCTTTCTTT.

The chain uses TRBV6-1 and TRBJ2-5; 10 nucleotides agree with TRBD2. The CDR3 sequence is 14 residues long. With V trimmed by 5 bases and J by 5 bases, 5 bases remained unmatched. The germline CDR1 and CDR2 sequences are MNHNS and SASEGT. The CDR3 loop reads CASSLWTSGETQYF. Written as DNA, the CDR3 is TGTGCCAGCAGTCTTTGGACTAGCGGCGAGACCCAGTACTTC.

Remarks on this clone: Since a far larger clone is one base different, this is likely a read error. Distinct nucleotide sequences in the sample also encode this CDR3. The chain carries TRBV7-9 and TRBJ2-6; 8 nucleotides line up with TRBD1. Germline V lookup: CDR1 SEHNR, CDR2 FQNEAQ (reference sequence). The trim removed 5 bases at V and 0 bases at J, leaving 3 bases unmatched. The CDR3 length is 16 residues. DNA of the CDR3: TGTGCCAGCAGCCAAGGACAGGGCTCTGGGGCCAACGTCCTGACTTTC. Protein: CASSQGQGSGANVLTF. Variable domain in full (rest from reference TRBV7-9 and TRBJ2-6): DTGVSQNPRHKITKRGQNVTFRCDPISEHNRLYWYRQTLGQGPEFLTYFQNEAQLEKSRLLSDRFSAERPKGSFSTLEIQRTEQGDSAMYLCASSQGQGSGANVLTFGAGSRLTVL.

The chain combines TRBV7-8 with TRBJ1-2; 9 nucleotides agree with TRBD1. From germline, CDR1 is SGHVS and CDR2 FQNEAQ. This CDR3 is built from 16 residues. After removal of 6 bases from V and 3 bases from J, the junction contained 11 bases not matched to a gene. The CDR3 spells CASRKKGTGTDYGYTF. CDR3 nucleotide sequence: TGTGCCAGCAGAAAAAAGGGGACAGGGACCGACTATGGCTACACCTTC.

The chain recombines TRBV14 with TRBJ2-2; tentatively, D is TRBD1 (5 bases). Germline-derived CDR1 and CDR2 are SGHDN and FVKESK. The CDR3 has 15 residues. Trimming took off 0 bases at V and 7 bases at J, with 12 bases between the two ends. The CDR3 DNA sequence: TGTGCCAGCAGCCAAGAGCAGGGTGTTTTCGGGGAGCTGTTTTTT. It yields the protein CASSQEQGVFGELFF.

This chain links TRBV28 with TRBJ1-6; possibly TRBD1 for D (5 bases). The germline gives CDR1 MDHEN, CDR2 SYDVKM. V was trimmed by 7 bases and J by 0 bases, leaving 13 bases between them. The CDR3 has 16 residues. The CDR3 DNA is TGTGCCAGCAACCTACCAGGGTTCTCCTATAATTCACCCCTCCACTTT. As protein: CASNLPGFSYNSPLHF.

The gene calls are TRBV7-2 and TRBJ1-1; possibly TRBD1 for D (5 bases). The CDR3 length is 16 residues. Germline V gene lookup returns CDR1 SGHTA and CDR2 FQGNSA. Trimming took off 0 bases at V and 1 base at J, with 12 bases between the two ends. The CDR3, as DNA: TGTGCCAGCAGCTTAGCCCCGGGACTGAGGAACACTGAAGCTTTCTTT. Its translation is CASSLAPGLRNTEAFF.

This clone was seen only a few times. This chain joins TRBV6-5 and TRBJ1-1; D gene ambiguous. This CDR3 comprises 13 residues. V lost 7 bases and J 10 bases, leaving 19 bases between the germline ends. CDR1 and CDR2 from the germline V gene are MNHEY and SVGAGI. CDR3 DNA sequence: TGTGCCAGCAACCCGAGAGGTCTTCGAGGAGCTTTCTTT. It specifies CASNPRGLRGAFF.

The CDR3 region is CAWSVTVDTEAFF. The CDR3 nucleotides are TGTGCCTGGAGTGTTACGGTCGACACTGAAGCTTTCTTT. This chain joins TRBV30 and TRBJ1-1; D is undetermined. Germline CDR1 is GTSNPN and CDR2 is SVGIG (reference sequence). V lost 0 bases to trimming and J lost 3 bases, with 8 bases between them. The CDR3 length is 13 residues. Full variable domain (outside the CDR3, taken from reference TRBV30 and TRBJ1-1): SQTIHQWPATLVQPVGSPLSLECTVEGTSNPNLYWYRQAAGRGLQLLFYSVGIGQISSEVPQNLSASRPQDRQFILSSKKLLLSDSGFYLCAWSVTVDTEAFFGQGTRLTVV.

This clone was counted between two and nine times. The CDR3 here is CASSLPLGQGEDYTF. Here the CDR3 DNA reads TGTGCCAGCAGTTTACCCTTGGGGCAGGGGGAAGACTACACCTTC. This chain joins TRBV28 and TRBJ1-2; 7 nucleotides agree with TRBD1. The CDR3 contains 15 residues. V lost 2 bases and J lost 10; bases outside the gene matches: 13. Germline V CDR1 and CDR2: MDHEN, SYDVKM.

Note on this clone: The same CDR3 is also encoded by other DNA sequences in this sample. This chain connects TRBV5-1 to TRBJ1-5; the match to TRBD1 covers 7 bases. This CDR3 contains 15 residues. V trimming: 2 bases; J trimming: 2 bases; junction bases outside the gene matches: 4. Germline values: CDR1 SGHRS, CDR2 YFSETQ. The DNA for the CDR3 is TGCGCCAGCAGCTTAGACGGACAGGGCAATCAGCCCCAGCATTTT. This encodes CASSLDGQGNQPQHF.

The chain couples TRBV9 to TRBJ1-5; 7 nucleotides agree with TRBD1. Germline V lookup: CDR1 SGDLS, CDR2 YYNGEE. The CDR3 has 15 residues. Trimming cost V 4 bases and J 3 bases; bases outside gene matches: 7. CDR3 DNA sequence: TGTGCCAGCAGCCCCGGACAGGCCCTCAATCAGCCCCAGCATTTT. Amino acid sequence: CASSPGQALNQPQHF.

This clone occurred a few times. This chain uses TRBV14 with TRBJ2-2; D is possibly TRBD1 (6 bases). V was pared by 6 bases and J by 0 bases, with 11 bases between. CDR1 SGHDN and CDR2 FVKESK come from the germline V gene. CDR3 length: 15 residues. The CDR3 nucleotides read TGTGCCAGCAGGAGGGGGACAACGAACACCGGGGAGCTGTTTTTT. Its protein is CASRRGTTNTGELFF.

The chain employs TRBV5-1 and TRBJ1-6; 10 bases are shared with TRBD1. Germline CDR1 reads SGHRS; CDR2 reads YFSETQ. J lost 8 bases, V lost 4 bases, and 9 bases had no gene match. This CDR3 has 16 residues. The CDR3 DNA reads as TGCGCCAGCAGCGGAACCGGGACAGGGGTTGATTCACCCCTCCACTTT. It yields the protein CASSGTGTGVDSPLHF.

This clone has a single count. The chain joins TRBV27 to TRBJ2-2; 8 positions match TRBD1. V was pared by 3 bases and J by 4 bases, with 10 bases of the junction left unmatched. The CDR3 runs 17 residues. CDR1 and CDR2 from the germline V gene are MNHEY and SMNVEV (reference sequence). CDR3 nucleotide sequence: TGTGCCAGCAGTTTGACAGGGGCCACGTCGAGCACCGGGGAGCTGTTTTTT. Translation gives CASSLTGATSSTGELFF.

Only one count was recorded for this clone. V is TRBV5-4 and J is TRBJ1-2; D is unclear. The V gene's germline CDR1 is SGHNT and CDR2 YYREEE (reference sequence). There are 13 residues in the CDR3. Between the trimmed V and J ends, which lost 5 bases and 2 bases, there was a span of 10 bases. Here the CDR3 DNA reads TGTGCCAGCAGTCGAGATTCGAACTATGGCTACACCTTC. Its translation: CASSRDSNYGYTF.

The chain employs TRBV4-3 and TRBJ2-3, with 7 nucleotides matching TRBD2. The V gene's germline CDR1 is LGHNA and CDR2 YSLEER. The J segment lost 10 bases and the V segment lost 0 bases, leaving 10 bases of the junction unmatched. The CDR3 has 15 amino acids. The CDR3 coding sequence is TGCGCCAGCAGCCAAGATATTAAGGGAGGGTGGCCGCAGTATTTT. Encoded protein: CASSQDIKGGWPQYF.

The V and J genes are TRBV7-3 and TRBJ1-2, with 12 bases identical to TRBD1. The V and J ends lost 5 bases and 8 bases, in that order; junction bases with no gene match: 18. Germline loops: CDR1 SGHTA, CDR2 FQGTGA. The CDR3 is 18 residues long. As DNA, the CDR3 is TGTGCCAGCAGCGAAAGCCCCGGGACAGGGGGCGCGGTAGGGGGCTACACCTTC. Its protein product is CASSESPGTGGAVGGYTF.

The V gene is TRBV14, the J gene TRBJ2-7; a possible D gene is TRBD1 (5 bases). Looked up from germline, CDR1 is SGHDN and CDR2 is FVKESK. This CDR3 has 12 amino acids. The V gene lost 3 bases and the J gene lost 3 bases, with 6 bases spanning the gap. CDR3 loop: CASSHRVYEQYF. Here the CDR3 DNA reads TGTGCCAGCAGCCACAGGGTCTACGAGCAGTACTTC.